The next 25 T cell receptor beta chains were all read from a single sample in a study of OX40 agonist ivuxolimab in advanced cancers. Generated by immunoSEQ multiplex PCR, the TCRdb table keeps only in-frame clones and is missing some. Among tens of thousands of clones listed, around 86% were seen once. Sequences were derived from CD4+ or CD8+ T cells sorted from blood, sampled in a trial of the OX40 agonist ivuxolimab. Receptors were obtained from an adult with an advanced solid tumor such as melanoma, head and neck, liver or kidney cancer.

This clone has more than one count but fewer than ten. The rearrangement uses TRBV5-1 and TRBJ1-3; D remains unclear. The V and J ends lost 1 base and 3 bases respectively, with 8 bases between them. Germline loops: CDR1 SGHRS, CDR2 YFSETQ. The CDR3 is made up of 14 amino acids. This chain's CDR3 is CASSLQSGGNTIYF. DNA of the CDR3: TGCGCCAGCAGCTTGCAGTCCGGTGGAAACACCATATATTTT.

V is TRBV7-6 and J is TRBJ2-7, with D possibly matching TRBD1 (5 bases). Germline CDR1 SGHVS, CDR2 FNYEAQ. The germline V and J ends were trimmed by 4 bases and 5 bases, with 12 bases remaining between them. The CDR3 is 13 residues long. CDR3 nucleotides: TGTGCCAGCAGCTCCTCTGGGGCCAACGAGCAGTACTTC. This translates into CASSSSGANEQYF.

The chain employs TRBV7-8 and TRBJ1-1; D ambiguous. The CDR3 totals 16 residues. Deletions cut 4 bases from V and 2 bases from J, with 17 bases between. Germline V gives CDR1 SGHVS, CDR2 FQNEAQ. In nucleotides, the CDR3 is TGTGCCAGCAGCTGGGAGGGCGGACTAGTAAACACTGAAGCTTTCTTT. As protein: CASSWEGGLVNTEAFF.

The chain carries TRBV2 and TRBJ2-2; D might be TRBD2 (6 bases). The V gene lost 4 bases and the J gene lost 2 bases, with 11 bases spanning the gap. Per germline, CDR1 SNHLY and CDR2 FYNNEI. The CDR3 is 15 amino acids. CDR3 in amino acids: CASSVGLLNTGELFF. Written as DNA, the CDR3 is TGTGCCAGCAGTGTCGGACTACTCAACACCGGGGAGCTGTTTTTT. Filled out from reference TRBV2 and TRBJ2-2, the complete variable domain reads EPEVTQTPSHQVTQMGQEVILRCVPISNHLYFYWYRQILGQKVEFLVSFYNNEISEKSEIFDDQFSVERPDGSNFTLKIRSTKLEDSAMYFCASSVGLLNTGELFFGEGSRLTVL.

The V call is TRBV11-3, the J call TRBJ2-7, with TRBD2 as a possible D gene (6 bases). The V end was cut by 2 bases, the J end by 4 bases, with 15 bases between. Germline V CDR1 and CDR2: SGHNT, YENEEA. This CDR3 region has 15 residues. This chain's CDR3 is CASSLIAGQAYEQYF. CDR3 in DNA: TGTGCCAGCAGCTTAATTGCGGGGCAGGCATACGAGCAGTACTTC.

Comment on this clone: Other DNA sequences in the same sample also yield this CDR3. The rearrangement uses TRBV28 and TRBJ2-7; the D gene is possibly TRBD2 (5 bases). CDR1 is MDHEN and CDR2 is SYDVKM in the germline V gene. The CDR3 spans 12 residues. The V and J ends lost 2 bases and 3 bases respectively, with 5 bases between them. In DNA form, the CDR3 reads TGTGCCAGCAGTTTAGGGAGCTACGAGCAGTACTTC. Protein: CASSLGSYEQYF.

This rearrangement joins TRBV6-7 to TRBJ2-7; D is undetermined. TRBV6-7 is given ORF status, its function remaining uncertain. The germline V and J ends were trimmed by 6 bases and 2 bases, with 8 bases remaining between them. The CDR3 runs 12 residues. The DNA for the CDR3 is TGTGCCAGCAGAAGGGCGCCCTACGAGCAGTACTTC. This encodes CASRRAPYEQYF.

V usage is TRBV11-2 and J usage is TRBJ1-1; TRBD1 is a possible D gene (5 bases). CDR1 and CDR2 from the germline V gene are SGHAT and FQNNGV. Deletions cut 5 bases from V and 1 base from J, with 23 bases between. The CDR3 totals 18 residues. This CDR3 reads CASSLNWAGPVRNTEAFF. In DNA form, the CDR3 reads TGTGCCAGCAGCCTCAACTGGGCAGGGCCCGTCCGGAACACTGAAGCTTTCTTT.

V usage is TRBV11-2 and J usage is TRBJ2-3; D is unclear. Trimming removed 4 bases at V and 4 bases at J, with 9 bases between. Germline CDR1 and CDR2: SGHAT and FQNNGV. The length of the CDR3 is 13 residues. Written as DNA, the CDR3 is TGTGCCAGCAGCTCTCACGTGGCAGATACGCAGTATTTT. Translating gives CASSSHVADTQYF.

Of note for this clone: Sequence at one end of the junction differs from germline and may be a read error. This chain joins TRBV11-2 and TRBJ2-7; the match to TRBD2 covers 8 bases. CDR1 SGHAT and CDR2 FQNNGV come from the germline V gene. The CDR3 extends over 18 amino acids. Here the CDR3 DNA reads TGTGCCAGCAGCCCAACCCGCAGATCCACCGGGACTAGTTTCTCGCAGGGCTTC. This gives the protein CASSPTRRSTGTSFSQGF.

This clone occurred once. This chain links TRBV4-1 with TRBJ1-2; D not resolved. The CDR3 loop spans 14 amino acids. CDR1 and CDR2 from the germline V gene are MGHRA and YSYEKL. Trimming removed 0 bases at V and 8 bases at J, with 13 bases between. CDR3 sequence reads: CASSQDRGPRGYTF. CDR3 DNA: TGCGCCAGCAGCCAAGATCGGGGTCCGAGAGGCTACACCTTC.

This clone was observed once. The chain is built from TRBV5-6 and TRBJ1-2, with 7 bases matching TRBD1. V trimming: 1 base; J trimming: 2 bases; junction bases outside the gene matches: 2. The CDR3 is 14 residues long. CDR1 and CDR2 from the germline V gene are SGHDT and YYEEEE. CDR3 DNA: TGTGCCAGCAGCTTGCAGGGGGAGAACTATGGCTACACCTTC. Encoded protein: CASSLQGENYGYTF.

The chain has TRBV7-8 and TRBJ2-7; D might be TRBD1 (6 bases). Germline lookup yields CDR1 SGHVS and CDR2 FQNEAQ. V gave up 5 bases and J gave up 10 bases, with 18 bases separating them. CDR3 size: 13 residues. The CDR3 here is CASSPGDTYGQYF. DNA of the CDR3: TGTGCCAGCAGCCCCGGGGACACTTACGGACAGTACTTC. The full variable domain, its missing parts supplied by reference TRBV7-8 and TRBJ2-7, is GAGVSQSPRYKVAKRGQDVALRCDPISGHVSLFWYQQALGQGPEFLTYFQNEAQLDKSGLPSDRFFAERPEGSVSTLKIQRTQQEDSAVYLCASSPGDTYGQYFGPGTRLTVT.

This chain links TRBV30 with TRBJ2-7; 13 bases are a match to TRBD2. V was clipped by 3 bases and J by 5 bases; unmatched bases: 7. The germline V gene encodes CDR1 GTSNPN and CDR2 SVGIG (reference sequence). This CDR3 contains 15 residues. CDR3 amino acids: CAWSGLAGVRDEQYF. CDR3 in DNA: TGTGCCTGGAGCGGACTAGCGGGAGTTAGGGACGAGCAGTACTTC.

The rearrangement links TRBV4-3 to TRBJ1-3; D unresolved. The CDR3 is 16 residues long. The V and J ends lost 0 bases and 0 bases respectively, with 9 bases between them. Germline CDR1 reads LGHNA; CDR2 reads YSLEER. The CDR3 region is CASSQDSRPSGNTIYF. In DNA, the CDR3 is TGCGCCAGCAGCCAAGACTCCCGGCCCTCTGGAAACACCATATATTTT.

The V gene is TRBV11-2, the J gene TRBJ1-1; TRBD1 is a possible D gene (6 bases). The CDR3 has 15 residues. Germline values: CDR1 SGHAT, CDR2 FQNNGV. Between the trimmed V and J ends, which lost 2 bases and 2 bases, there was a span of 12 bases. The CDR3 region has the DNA TGTGCCAGCAGCTTAACCCCTGGGACAAACACTGAAGCTTTCTTT. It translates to CASSLTPGTNTEAFF. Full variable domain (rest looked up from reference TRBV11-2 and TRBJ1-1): EAGVAQSPRYKIIEKRQSVAFWCNPISGHATLYWYQQILGQGPKLLIQFQNNGVVDDSQLPKDRFSAERLKGVDSTLKIQPAKLEDSAVYLCASSLTPGTNTEAFFGQGTRLTVV.

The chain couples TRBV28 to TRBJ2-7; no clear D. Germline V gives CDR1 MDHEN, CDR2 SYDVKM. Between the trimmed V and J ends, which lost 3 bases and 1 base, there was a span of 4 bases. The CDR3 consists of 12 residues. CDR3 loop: CASSFWSYEQYF. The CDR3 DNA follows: TGTGCCAGCAGTTTCTGGTCCTACGAGCAGTACTTC.

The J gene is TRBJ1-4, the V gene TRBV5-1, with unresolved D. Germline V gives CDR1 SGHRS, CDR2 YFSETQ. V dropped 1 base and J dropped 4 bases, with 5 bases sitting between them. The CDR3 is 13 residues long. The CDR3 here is CASSLRSNEKLFF. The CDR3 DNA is TGCGCCAGCAGCTTGAGAAGTAATGAAAAACTGTTTTTT. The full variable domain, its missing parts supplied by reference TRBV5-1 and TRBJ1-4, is KAGVTQTPRYLIKTRGQQVTLSCSPISGHRSVSWYQQTPGQGLQFLFEYFSETQRNKGNFPGRFSGRQFSNSRSEMNVSTLELGDSALYLCASSLRSNEKLFFGSGTQLSVL.

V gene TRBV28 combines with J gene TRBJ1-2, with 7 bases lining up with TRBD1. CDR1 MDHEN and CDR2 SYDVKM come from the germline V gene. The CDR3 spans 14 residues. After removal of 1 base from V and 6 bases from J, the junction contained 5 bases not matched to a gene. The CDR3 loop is CASSLYKQGDGYTF. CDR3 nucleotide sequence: TGTGCCAGCAGTTTATACAAGCAGGGGGATGGCTACACCTTC.

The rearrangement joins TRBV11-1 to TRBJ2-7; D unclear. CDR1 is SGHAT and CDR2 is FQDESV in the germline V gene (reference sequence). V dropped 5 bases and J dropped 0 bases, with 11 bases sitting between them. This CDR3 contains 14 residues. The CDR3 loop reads CASSPRRSSYEQYF. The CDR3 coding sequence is TGTGCCAGCAGCCCCCGCCGGTCCTCCTACGAGCAGTACTTC.

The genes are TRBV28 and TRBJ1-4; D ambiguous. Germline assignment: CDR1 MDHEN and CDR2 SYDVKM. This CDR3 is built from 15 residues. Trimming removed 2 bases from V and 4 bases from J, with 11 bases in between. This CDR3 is CASSLVAGINEKLFF. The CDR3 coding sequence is TGTGCCAGCAGTTTAGTGGCGGGAATTAATGAAAAACTGTTTTTT. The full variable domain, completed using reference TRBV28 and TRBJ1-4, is DVKVTQSSRYLVKRTGEKVFLECVQDMDHENMFWYRQDPGLGLRLIYFSYDVKMKEKGDIPEGYSVSREKKERFSLILESASTNQTSMYLCASSLVAGINEKLFFGSGTQLSVL.

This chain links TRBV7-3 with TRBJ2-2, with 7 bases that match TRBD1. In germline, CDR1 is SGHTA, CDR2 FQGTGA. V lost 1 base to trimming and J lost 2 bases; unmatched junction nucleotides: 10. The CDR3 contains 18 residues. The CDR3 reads CASSLNSAGGTNTGELFF. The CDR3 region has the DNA TGTGCCAGCAGCTTAAACTCGGCAGGGGGAACTAACACCGGGGAGCTGTTTTTT.

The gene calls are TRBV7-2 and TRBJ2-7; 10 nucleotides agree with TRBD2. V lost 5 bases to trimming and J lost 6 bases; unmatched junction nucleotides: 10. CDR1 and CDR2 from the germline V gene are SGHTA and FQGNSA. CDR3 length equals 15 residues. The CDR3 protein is CASSTSGTLFSEQYF. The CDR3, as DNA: TGTGCCAGCAGCACTAGCGGGACCCTTTTCTCCGAGCAGTACTTC.

The CDR3 reads CASLLRDRPQETQYF. CDR3 DNA: TGTGCCAGCCTCCTTCGGGACAGACCCCAAGAGACCCAGTACTTC. The chain employs TRBV11-2 and TRBJ2-5; 7 nucleotides match TRBD1. The CDR3 is 15 residues long. Germline V gene sequence: CDR1 SGHAT, CDR2 FQNNGV. V shed 8 bases and J 1 base; nucleotides not matched to a gene: 10.

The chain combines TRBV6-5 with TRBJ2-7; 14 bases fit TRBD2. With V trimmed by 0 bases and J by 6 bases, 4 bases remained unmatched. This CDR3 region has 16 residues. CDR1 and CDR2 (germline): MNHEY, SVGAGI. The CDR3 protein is CASSYSTSGRASEQYF. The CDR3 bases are TGTGCCAGCAGTTACTCGACTAGCGGGAGGGCCAGCGAGCAGTACTTC.